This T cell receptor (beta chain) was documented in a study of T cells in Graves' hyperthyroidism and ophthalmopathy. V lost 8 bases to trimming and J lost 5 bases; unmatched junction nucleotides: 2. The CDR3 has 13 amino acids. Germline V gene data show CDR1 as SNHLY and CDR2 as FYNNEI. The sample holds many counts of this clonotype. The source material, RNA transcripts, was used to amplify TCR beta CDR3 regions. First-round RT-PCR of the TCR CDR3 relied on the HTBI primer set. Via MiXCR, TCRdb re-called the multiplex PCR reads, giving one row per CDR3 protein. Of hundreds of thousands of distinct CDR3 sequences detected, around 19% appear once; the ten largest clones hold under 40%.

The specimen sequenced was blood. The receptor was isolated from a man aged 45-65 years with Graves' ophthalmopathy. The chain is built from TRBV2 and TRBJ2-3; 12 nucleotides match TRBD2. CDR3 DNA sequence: TGTGCCAGCGTGGGACTAGCGGGAGATACGCAGTATTTT. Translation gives CASVGLAGDTQYF.